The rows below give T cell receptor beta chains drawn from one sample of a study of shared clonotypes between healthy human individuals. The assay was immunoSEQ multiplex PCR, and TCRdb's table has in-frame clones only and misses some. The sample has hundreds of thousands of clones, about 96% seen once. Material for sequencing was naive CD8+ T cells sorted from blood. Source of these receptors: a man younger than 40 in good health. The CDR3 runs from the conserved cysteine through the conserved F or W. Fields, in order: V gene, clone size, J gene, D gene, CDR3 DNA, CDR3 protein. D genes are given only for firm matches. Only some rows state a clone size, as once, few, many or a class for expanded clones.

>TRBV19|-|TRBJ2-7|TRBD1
TGTGCCAGTAGTATTCGGGGACAGTTCTACGAGCAGTACTTC
CASSIRGQFYEQYF
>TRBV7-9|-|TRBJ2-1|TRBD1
TGTGCCAGCAGGCGGGACAGGGACTACAATGAGCAGTTCTTC
CASRRDRDYNEQFF
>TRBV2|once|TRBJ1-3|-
TGTGCCAGCAGTGAAAACCGGGACGCAATCCGAAACACCATATATTTT
CASSENRDAIRNTIYF
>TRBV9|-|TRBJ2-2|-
TGTGCCAGCAGCGTAGACACCGGGGAGCTGTTTTTT
CASSVDTGELFF
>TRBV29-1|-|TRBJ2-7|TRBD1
TGCAGCGTTGATTTGTCCGAGACAGGGGTCGAGTACGAGCAGTACTTC
CSVDLSETGVEYEQYF
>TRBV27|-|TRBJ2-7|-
TGTGCCAGCAAACCGGGACTTCCCTCCTACGAGCAGTACTTC
CASKPGLPSYEQYF
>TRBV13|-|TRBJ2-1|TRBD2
TGTGCCAGCAGCTTAGGGGCGTTTCTGGCGGGAGGGGACAATGAGCAGTTCTTC
CASSLGAFLAGGDNEQFF
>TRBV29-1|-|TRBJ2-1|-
TGCAGCGTTCCCCCTAGATCCAATGAGCAGTTCTTC
CSVPPRSNEQFF
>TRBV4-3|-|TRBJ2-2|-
TGCGCCAGCAGCCAAGAGAACAGGGTTATCGGCGGGGAGCTGTTTTTT
CASSQENRVIGGELFF
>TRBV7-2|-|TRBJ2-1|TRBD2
TGTGCCAGCAGCGAACTAGCGGGAACTTACAATGAGCAGTTCTTC
CASSELAGTYNEQFF
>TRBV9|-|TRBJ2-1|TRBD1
TGTGCCAGCAGCGTAGGAAGCCAGGGGGTAGACTATGAGCAGTTCTTC
CASSVGSQGVDYEQFF
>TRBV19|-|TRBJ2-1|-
TGTGCCAGTAGCATGGCAGTTTACAATGAGCAGTTCTTC
CASSMAVYNEQFF
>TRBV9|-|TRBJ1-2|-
TGTGCCAGCAGCGCAACTCTCTATGGCTACACCTTC
CASSATLYGYTF
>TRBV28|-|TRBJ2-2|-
TGTGCCAGCAGTTTCCGAGGGCAGGGGAACACCGGGGAGCTGTTTTTT
CASSFRGQGNTGELFF
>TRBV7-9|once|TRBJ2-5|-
TGTGCCAGCAGCTTCTCTACATCGGAGACCCAGTACTTC
CASSFSTSETQYF
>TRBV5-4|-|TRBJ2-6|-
TGTGCCAGCAGCATAGGGCACTCTGGGGCCAACGTCCTGACTTTC
CASSIGHSGANVLTF
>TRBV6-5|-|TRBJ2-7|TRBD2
TGTGCCAGCAGTTTCCCCCCGGGACTAGCGGGAGACGAGCAGTACTTC
CASSFPPGLAGDEQYF
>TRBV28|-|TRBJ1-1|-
TGTGCCAGCAGTCCACCCCGCGAAGTGGACACTGAAGCTTTCTTT
CASSPPREVDTEAFF
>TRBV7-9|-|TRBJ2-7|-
TGTGCCAGCAGACAAGACGGTACCTACGAGCAGTACTTC
CASRQDGTYEQYF
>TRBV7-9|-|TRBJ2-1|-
TGTGCCAGCAGCCCCTCCGCGGGAAGCTCCTACAATGAGCAGTTCTTC
CASSPSAGSSYNEQFF
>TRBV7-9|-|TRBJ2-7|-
TGTGCCAGCAGCTTGGACACTAGCTCCTACGAGCAGTACTTC
CASSLDTSSYEQYF
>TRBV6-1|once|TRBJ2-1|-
TGTGCCAGCAGTGAATCACTAGCCGATCTGGATGAGCAGTTCTTC
CASSESLADLDEQFF
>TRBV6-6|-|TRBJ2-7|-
TGTGCCAGCAGTTACTCATCGGGTCTCTCCGAGCAGTACTTC
CASSYSSGLSEQYF
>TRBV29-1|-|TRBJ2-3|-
TGCAGCGTCACAGATACGCAGTATTTT
CSVTDTQYF
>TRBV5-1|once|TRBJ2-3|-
TGCGCCAGCAGCCTTGACAGATTCACAGATACGCAGTATTTT
CASSLDRFTDTQYF
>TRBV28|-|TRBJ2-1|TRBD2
TGTGCCAGCAGTTTCAGGGGCCCGGGGACTAGCGGGAGGTATGAGCAGTTCTTC
CASSFRGPGTSGRYEQFF
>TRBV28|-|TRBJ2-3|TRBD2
TGTGCCAGCAGTTTTATTAGCGGGAGTGCAGATACGCAGTATTTT
CASSFISGSADTQYF
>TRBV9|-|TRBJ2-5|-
TGTGCCAGCAGCGTGGCTTCCCAAGAGACCCAGTACTTC
CASSVASQETQYF
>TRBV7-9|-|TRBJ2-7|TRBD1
TGTGCCAGCAGCTTAGCTGGGGGACAGGGGGACGAGCAGTACTTC
CASSLAGGQGDEQYF
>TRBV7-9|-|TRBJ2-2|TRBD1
TGTGCCAGCAGCACCAACCGGGACAGGGAGGCTACCGGGGAGCTGTTTTTT
CASSTNRDREATGELFF
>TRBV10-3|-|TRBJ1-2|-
TGTGCCATCAGTGATTCGACAGCGTATGGCTACACCTTC
CAISDSTAYGYTF
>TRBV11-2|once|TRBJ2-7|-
TGTGCCAGCAGCCCGACCGGATATAGGAACGAGCAGTACTTC
CASSPTGYRNEQYF
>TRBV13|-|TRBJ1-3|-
TGTGCCAGCAGCTTAGAGAACTCTGGAAACACCATATATTTT
CASSLENSGNTIYF
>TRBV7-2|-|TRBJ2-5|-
TGTGCCAGCAGCCCGTCTCGGGCGACGAAAGAGACCCAGTACTTC
CASSPSRATKETQYF
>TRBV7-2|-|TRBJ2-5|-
TGTGCCAGCAGCTCCGAAGTATGGGGGGGCGGGGAGACCCAGTACTTC
CASSSEVWGGGETQYF
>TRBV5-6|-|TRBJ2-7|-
TGTGCCAGCAGCTTGGGCGGAGCGGGCGAGCAGTACTTC
CASSLGGAGEQYF
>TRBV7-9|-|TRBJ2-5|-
TGTGCCAGCAGCTTATCCGGCGAGACCCAGTACTTC
CASSLSGETQYF